This T cell receptor beta chain was sequenced for a study of blood T cells in healthy people across ages. Through a sample-barcoded 5' primer and a J-beta primer mix, a second PCR was run for 7 to 11 cycles. TCRdb independently ran MiXCR on the 5' RACE reads; one entry per CDR3 protein. The sample shows roughly 640,000 distinct CDR3 sequences, approximately 30% of them seen only once. Worth noting for this clonotype: Being one base from a much bigger clone, this may be a read error.

From germline, CDR1 is SGHRS and CDR2 YFSETQ. The junction had 12 bases not matched to a gene; V was cut back by 2 bases and J by 7 bases. The CDR3 length is 17 residues. Sequenced sample: blood. The chain couples TRBV5-1 to TRBJ2-7; 13 bases agree with TRBD2. This TCR was recovered from a woman older than 75 in good health. The CDR3 DNA is TGCGCCAGCAGCTTCGAGACTAGCGGGGGGTTAGACAATGAGCAGTACTTC. As protein: CASSFETSGGLDNEQYF.